By share of the sample, the clone carrying this T cell receptor (beta chain) is medium-sized. The target antigen is unknown. These data originate in a study of T cells in localized non-small cell lung cancer. TCRdb's table, derived via immunoSEQ multiplex PCR, lists solely in-frame clones and lacks some. The profile shows 5,100 or so clones, about three fifths of them singletons. General observations from the study: Patients showing higher blood T cell density tended to see longer overall survival. The greatest T cell clonality was found in uninvolved adjacent lung (higher than in tumor).

CDR3 size: 15 residues. CDR1 and CDR2 (germline): SGHNT, YENEEA. V lost 3 bases and J lost 4; bases outside the gene matches: 9. The source was lymph node tissue, collected before any cancer treatment. The origin of this receptor is a male donor aged 60 or over with stage I squamous cell lung carcinoma. The chain combines TRBV11-3 with TRBJ2-7; 7 nucleotides match TRBD2. The CDR3 coding sequence is TGTGCCAGCAGCTTCGGGTTTGGGGAGGGTTACGAGCAGTACTTC. As protein: CASSFGFGEGYEQYF.